The 7 T cell receptor beta chains in this list originate from one sample, sequenced in a study of blood T cells in healthy people across ages. Primers used in a second PCR of about 7 to 11 cycles were a sample-barcoded 5' primer and a J-beta primer mix. TCRdb reprocessed the 5' RACE reads with MiXCR, giving one entry per CDR3 protein. The sample carries roughly 800,000 distinct CDR3 sequences, roughly 50% recorded once. Sequencing used blood. Receptor source: a man younger than 40 in good health.

The genes are TRBV12-5 and TRBJ2-5, with D maybe TRBD1 (6 bases). The last part of the DNA fits TRBJ2-7 better; the J call may be wrong. The length of the CDR3 is 13 residues. Germline assignment: CDR1 LGHNT and CDR2 FRNRAP. The CDR3 DNA is TGTGCTAGTGGCAGCCTACAGGGCTACGAGCAGTACTTC. Protein: CASGSLQGYEQYF.

V usage is TRBV11-2 and J usage is TRBJ2-7; 8 bases line up with TRBD1. The CDR3 is made up of 15 amino acids. Per the germline V gene, CDR1 is SGHAT and CDR2 is FQNNGV. With V trimmed by 1 base and J by 2 bases, 4 bases remained unmatched. This CDR3 reads CASSLGTGNPYEQYF. CDR3 DNA sequence: TGTGCCAGCAGCTTAGGGACAGGGAACCCCTACGAGCAGTACTTC.

The sample holds many counts of this clonotype. The rearrangement uses TRBV12-3 or TRBV12-4 and TRBJ2-5; 12 nucleotides line up with TRBD2. With V trimmed by 4 bases and J by 1 base, 4 bases remained unmatched. The CDR3 is made up of 16 amino acids. CDR3 loop: CASSSTLAGGQETQYF. The CDR3 nucleotides are TGTGCCAGCAGTTCCACACTAGCGGGGGGCCAAGAGACCCAGTACTTC.

This chain connects TRBV7-2 to TRBJ1-3, with D possibly matching TRBD1 (5 bases). Germline CDR1 SGHTA, CDR2 FQGNSA. The CDR3 is 15 amino acids. V was trimmed by 4 bases and J by 0 bases, leaving 10 bases between them. The CDR3 sequence: CASSWGDYSGNTIYF. The CDR3 DNA reads as TGTGCCAGCAGCTGGGGGGACTACTCTGGAAACACCATATATTTT. The variable domain in full, with the rest retrieved from reference TRBV7-2 and TRBJ1-3, is GAGVSQSPSNKVTEKGKDVELRCDPISGHTALYWYRQSLGQGLEFLIYFQGNSAPDKSGLPSDRFSAERTGGSVSTLTIQRTQQEDSAVYLCASSWGDYSGNTIYFGEGSWLTVV.

V usage is TRBV4-1 and J usage is TRBJ2-3, with D unresolved. CDR3 length equals 13 residues. Per germline, CDR1 MGHRA and CDR2 YSYEKL. V lost 5 bases and J lost 3, with 9 bases in between. The CDR3 reads CASSTVGTDTQYF. CDR3 sequence (DNA): TGCGCCAGCAGCACAGTGGGTACAGATACGCAGTATTTT.

The chain uses TRBV2 and TRBJ2-6; D is ambiguous. This CDR3 has 15 residues. V was cut by 7 bases and J by 1 base, with 11 bases left in between. CDR1 is SNHLY, CDR2 FYNNEI, per germline. CDR3 coding DNA: TGTGCCAGCACCGCTTACGTTTCTGGGGCCAACGTCCTGACTTTC. This codes for CASTAYVSGANVLTF.

This clonotype has more than one count but fewer than ten. This chain links TRBV12-3 or TRBV12-4 with TRBJ1-1; 7 nucleotides align to TRBD1. With 6 bases clipped from V and 1 base from J, the junction kept 8 bases outside the gene matches. The CDR3 runs to 15 residues. CDR3 bases: TGTGCCAGCAGCCCACGACAGGGTTGGAACACTGAAGCTTTCTTT. Translated: CASSPRQGWNTEAFF.